This T cell receptor (beta chain) was sequenced in a study of identical twins. As for this clonotype: Its target is unknown.

General study points: The abundant beta clonotypes from cord blood had fewer insertions, and memory repertoires had none of this.

A template switching step contributed a universal primer site, while unique molecular identifiers were present in the cDNA. One entry per CDR3 protein results from TCRdb running MiXCR on the 5' RACE reads. Of 1,800,000 or so distinct CDR3 sequences listed, 25% to 35% are singletons. The sequenced material came from cord blood. This TCR was recovered from a newborn girl in good health.

The chain's CDR3 is CSARDIPGRNTDTQYF. DNA of the CDR3: TGCAGTGCTAGAGACATCCCGGGACGAAACACAGATACGCAGTATTTT. The chain has TRBV20-1 and TRBJ2-3; possibly TRBD1 or TRBD2 for D (5 bases each). The germline gives CDR1 DFQATT, CDR2 SNEGSKA (reference sequence). V dropped 0 bases and J dropped 2 bases, with 15 bases sitting between them. The CDR3 loop spans 16 amino acids.